This T cell receptor beta chain originates from a study of shared clonotypes between healthy human individuals. The CDR3 loop spans 14 amino acids. Germline V gives CDR1 SNHLY, CDR2 FYNNEI. V lost 1 base and J lost 0, with 4 bases in between. Turning to this clone: Other nucleotide sequences from this sample produce the same CDR3.

Profiled with immunoSEQ multiplex PCR; TCRdb holds only in-frame clones, not every one. The sample includes around 2.5 million clones, 80% to 95% of them seen just once. Sequences were obtained from naive CD4+ T cells from PBMCs. This sample's subset: CD45RA+ positively selected. This clonotype was obtained from a man between 18 and 35 years old in good health. Some clones in this sample may be carry-over from other donors' samples. The chain couples TRBV2 to TRBJ2-1; D gene unclear. Written as DNA, the CDR3 is TGTGCCAGCAGTGAAGAGAGCTCCTACAATGAGCAGTTCTTC. Translated, it gives CASSEESSYNEQFF.